This T cell receptor beta chain was captured by sequencing in a study of blood T cell repertoires in COVID-19. In the authors' methods: The authors estimated nucleated cell counts from reference gene primer amplification. Repertoires were generated with immunoSEQ multiplex PCR, while TCRdb's copy carries only in-frame clones and drops some. V, J and clone size are taken as reported in that table, and D and trimming were inferred from the DNA itself. The sample holds approximately 150,000 clones, over 80% seen once. The CDR3 sequence is 15 residues long. CDR1 SGHRS and CDR2 YFSETQ come from the germline V gene. V was pared by 0 bases and J by 5 bases, with 7 bases of the junction left unmatched. Within 2 weeks before study entry, exposed participants met a COVID-19 case.

This TCR was sampled from a man in his 70s who had been exposed to COVID-19. The V call is TRBV5-1, the J call TRBJ2-5; 7 nucleotides agree with TRBD1. Material: PBMCs or T cells enriched from blood (not recorded which). The CDR3 sequence is CASSLGTGVGETQYF. CDR3 nucleotides: TGCGCCAGCAGCTTGGGGACAGGAGTCGGGGAGACCCAGTACTTC.